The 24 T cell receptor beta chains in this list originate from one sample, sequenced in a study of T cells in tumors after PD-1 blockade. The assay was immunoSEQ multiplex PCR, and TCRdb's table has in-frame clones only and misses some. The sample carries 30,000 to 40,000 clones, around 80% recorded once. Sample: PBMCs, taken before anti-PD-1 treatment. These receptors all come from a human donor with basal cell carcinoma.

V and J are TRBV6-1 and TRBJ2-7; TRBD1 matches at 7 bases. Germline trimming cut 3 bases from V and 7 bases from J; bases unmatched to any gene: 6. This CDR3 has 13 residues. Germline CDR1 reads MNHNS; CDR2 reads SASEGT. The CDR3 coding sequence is TGTGCCAGCAGTGACGTACAGGGGAGTGAGCAGTACTTC. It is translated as CASSDVQGSEQYF.

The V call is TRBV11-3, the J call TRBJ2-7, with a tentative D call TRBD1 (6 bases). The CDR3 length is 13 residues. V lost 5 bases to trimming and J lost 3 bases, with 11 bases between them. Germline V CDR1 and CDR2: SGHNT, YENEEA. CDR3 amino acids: CASSRTDNYEQYF. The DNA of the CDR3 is TGTGCCAGCAGCCGGACAGACAACTACGAGCAGTACTTC.

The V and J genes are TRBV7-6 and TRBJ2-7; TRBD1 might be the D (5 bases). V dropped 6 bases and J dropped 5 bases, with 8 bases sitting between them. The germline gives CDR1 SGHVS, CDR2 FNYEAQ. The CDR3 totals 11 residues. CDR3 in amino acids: CASRLGHEQYF. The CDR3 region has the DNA TGTGCCAGCAGGTTGGGGCACGAGCAGTACTTC.

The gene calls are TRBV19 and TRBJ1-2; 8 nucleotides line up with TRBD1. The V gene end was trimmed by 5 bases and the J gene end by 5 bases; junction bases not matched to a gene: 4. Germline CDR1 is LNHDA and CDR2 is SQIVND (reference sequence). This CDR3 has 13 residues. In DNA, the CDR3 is TGTGCCAGTAGTCTCAGGGGGCCATATGGCTACACCTTC. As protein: CASSLRGPYGYTF.

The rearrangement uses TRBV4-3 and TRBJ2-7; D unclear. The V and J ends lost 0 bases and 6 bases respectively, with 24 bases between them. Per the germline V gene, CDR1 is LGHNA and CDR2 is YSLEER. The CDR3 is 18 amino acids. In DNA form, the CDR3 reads TGCGCCAGCAGCCAAGAACTTGCCCCAGGCAGTCCCAGGAGCGAGCAGTACTTC. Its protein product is CASSQELAPGSPRSEQYF.

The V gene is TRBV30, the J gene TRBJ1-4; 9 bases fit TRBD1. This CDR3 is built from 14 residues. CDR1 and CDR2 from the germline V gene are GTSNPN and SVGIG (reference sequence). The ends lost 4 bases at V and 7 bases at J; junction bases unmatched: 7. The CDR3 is CAWTGDRAAEKLFF. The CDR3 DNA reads TGTGCCTGGACCGGGGACAGGGCGGCTGAAAAACTGTTTTTT.

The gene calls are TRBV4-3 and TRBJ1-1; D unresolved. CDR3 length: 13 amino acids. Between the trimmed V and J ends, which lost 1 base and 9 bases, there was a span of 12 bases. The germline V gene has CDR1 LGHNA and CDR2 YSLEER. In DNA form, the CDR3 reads TGCGCCAGCAGCCAAGTGGTCGCAAGCCAAGCTTTCTTT. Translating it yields CASSQVVASQAFF.

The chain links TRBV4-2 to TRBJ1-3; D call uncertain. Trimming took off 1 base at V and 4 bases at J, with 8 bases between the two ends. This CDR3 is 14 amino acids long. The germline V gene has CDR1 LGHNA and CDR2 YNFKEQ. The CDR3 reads CASSQGEAGNTIYF. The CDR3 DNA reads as TGTGCCAGCAGCCAAGGGGAGGCCGGAAACACCATATATTTT.

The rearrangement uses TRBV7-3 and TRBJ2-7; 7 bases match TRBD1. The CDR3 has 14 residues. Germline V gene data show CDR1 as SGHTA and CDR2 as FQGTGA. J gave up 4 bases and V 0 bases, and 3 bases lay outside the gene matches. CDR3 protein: CASSLTGQLYEQYF. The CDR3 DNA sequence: TGTGCCAGCAGCTTAACGGGACAGTTATACGAGCAGTACTTC.

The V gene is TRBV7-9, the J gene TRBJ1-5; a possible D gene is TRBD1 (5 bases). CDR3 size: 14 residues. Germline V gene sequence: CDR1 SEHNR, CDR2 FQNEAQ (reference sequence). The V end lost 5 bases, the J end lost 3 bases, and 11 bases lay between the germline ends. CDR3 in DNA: TGTGCCAGCAGCCGAGGAGGGGACAATCAGCCCCAGCATTTT. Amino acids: CASSRGGDNQPQHF. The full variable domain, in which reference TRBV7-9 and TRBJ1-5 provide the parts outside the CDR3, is DTGVSQNPRHKITKRGQNVTFRCDPISEHNRLYWYRQTLGQGPEFLTYFQNEAQLEKSRLLSDRFSAERPKGSFSTLEIQRTEQGDSAMYLCASSRGGDNQPQHFGDGTRLSIL.

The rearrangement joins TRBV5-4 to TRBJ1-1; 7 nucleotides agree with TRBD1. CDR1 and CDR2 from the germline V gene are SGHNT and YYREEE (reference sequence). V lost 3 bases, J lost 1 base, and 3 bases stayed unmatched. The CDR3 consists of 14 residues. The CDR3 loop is CASSSGTANTEAFF. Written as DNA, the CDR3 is TGTGCCAGCAGCTCTGGGACAGCGAACACTGAAGCTTTCTTT.

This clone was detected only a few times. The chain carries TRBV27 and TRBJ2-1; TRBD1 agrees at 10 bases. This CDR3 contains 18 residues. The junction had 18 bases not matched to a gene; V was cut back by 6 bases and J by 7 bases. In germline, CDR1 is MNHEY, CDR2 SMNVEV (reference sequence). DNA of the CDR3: TGTGCCAGCAGCCCTAAAGCCGACAGGGGGCCCGGACGAAATGAGCAGTTCTTC. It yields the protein CASSPKADRGPGRNEQFF.

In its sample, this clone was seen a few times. This chain's CDR3 is CASSSRGQGTGELFF. The DNA for the CDR3 is TGTGCCAGCAGCAGCAGGGGGCAAGGCACCGGGGAGCTGTTTTTT. V usage is TRBV7-8 and J usage is TRBJ2-2; 8 bases align to TRBD1. CDR3 length: 15 residues. Trimming at V came to 5 bases and at J to 4 bases, leaving 6 bases not matched to a gene. The germline V gene has CDR1 SGHVS and CDR2 FQNEAQ.

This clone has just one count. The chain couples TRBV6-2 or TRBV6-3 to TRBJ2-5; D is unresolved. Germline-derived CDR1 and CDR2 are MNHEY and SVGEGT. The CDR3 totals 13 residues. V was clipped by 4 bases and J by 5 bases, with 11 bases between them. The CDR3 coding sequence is TGTGCCAGCAGTTCCGGCCGGTTCGAGACCCAGTACTTC. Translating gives CASSSGRFETQYF.

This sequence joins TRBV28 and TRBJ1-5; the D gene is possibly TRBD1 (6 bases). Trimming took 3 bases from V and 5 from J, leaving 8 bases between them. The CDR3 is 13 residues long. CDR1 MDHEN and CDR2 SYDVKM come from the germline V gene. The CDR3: CASSFGGHQPQHF. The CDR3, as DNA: TGTGCCAGCAGTTTCGGGGGGCATCAGCCCCAGCATTTT.

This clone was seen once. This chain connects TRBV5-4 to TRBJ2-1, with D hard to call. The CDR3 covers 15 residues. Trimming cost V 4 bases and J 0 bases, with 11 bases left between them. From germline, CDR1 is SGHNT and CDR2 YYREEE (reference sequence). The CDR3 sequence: CASSVTLSSYNEQFF. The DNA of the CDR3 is TGTGCCAGCAGCGTCACTTTGAGCTCCTACAATGAGCAGTTCTTC. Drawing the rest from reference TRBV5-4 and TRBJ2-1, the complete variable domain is ETGVTQSPTHLIKTRGQQVTLRCSSQSGHNTVSWYQQALGQGPQFIFQYYREEENGRGNFPPRFSGLQFPNYSSELNVNALELDDSALYLCASSVTLSSYNEQFFGPGTRLTVL.

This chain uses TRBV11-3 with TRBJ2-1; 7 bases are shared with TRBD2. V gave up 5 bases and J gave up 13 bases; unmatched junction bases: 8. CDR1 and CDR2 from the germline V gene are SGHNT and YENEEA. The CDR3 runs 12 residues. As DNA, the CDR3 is TGTGCCAGCAGCCCCTCGGGGGGAGGCCAGTTCTTC. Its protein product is CASSPSGGGQFF.

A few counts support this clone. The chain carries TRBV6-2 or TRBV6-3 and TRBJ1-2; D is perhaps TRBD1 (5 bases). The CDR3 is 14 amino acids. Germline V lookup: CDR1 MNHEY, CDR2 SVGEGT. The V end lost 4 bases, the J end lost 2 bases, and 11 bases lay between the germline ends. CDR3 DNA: TGTGCCAGCAGTTGGGACGGGCTCAACTATGGCTACACCTTC. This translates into CASSWDGLNYGYTF.

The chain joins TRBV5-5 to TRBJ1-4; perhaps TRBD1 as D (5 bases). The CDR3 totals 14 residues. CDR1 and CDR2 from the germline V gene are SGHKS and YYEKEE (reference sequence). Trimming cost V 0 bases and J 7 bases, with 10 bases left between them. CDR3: CASSLEGRAEKLFF. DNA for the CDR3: TGTGCCAGCAGCTTGGAGGGCAGGGCTGAAAAACTGTTTTTT.

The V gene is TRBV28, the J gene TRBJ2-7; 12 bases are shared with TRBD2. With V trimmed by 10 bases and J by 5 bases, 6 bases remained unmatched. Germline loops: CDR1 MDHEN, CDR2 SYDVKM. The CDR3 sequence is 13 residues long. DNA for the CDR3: TGTGCCATCCGGACTAGCGGGGTCCACGAGCAGTACTTC. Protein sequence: CAIRTSGVHEQYF.

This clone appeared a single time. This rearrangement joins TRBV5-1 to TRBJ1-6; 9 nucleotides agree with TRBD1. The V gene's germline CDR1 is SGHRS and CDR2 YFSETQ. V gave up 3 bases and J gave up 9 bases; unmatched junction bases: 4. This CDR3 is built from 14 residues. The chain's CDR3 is CASSSGTGISPLHF. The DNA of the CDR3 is TGCGCCAGCAGCTCCGGGACAGGGATTTCACCCCTCCACTTT.

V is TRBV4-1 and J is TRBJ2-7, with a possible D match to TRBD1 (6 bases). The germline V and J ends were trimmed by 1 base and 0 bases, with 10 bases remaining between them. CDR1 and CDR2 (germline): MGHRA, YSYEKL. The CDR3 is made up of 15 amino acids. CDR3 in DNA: TGCGCCAGCAGCCAAGGGACAGCGCACTCCTACGAGCAGTACTTC. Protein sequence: CASSQGTAHSYEQYF.

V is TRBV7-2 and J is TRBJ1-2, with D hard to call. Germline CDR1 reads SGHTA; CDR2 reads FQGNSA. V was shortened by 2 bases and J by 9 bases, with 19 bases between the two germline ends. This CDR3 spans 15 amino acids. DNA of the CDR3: TGTGCCAGCAGCTTAAATAGGGCGGAGGGTTGGAGCTACACCTTC. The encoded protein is CASSLNRAEGWSYTF.

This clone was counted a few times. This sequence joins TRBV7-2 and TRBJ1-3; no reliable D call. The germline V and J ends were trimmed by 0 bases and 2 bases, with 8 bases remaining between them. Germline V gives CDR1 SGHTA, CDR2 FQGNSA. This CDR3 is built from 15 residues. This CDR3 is CASSLAADAGNTIYF. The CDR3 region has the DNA TGTGCCAGCAGCTTAGCGGCGGACGCTGGAAACACCATATATTTT.